This passage covers 26 T cell receptor beta chains from one sample sequenced in a study of breast tumors, draining lymph nodes, adjacent tissues. TCRdb reanalysed the multiplex PCR reads using MiXCR and keeps one entry per CDR3 protein. This sample yields over 15,000 distinct CDR3 sequences, of which around half are seen a single time; 16% belongs to the top ten. What was sequenced was tumor-adjacent breast tissue. Receptors originate from a female donor with breast cancer. Some clones in this sample may be carry-over from other donors' samples.

About this clonotype: One junction end does not reproduce the germline sequence, and a read error may be involved. The chain employs TRBV9 and TRBJ2-7, with D possibly matching TRBD1 (6 bases). There are 13 residues in the CDR3. Germline CDR1 and CDR2: SGDLS and YYNGEE. CDR3 amino acids: CASSGGTWDERYF. The CDR3 bases are TGTGCCAGCAGCGGTGGGACATGGGACGAGCGGTACTTC.

In this sample, this clonotype turned up once. V gene TRBV12-3 or TRBV12-4 combines with J gene TRBJ1-5, with 7 bases aligning to TRBD1. J gave up 4 bases and V 7 bases, and 10 bases lay outside the gene matches. The CDR3 has 15 amino acids. CDR3 bases: TGTGCCAGCAAGATTGACAGGGCCCAAAATCAGCCCCAGCATTTT. Translation: CASKIDRAQNQPQHF.

V gene TRBV29-1 combines with J gene TRBJ1-2; 7 bases fit TRBD1. Looked up from germline, CDR1 is SQVTM and CDR2 is ANQGSEA. J was trimmed by 2 bases and V by 6 bases; bases with no gene match: 6. This CDR3 spans 13 amino acids. CDR3 DNA sequence: TGCAGCGTAGGGAGGGGGCGCAACTATGGCTACACCTTC. This encodes CSVGRGRNYGYTF.

This clonotype is medium-sized by share. This chain links TRBV20-1 with TRBJ2-3; TRBD2 aligns across 9 bases. The CDR3 spans 17 residues. Per germline, CDR1 DFQATT and CDR2 SNEGSKA (reference sequence). V lost 3 bases, J lost 1 base, and 11 bases stayed unmatched. The CDR3 DNA sequence: TGCAGTGCTAGGGCGATAACGGGGACTAGCCGCACAGATACGCAGTATTTT. It is translated as CSARAITGTSRTDTQYF.

By share, this clonotype counts as medium-sized (0.01 to 0.1%). The chain links TRBV19 to TRBJ2-5; TRBD1 agrees at 9 bases. Germline CDR1 and CDR2: LNHDA and SQIVND (reference sequence). The J segment lost 5 bases and the V segment lost 9 bases, leaving 13 bases of the junction unmatched. The CDR3 sequence is 15 residues long. The CDR3 spells CASCPGTGRRETQYF. The CDR3 nucleotides are TGTGCCAGCTGCCCCGGGACAGGGAGACGTGAGACCCAGTACTTC.

With regard to this clonotype: A read error may explain this, as a much larger clone is one base away. J is TRBJ2-1 and V is TRBV6-5, with D maybe TRBD2 (6 bases). Looked up from germline, CDR1 is MNHEY and CDR2 is SVGAGI. The CDR3 is 11 residues long. This chain's CDR3 is CASSHGGEQSF. In DNA, the CDR3 is TGTGCCAGCAGTCACGGCGGGGAGCAGTCCTTC.

There are many counts of this clonotype. The rearrangement links TRBV30 to TRBJ1-2, with D hard to call. CDR1 is GTSNPN, CDR2 SVGIG, per germline (reference sequence). Trimming took off 2 bases at V and 0 bases at J, with 7 bases between the two ends. The CDR3 extends over 13 amino acids. CDR3 sequence reads: CAWSKGTNYGYTF. The DNA for the CDR3 is TGTGCCTGGAGTAAAGGGACTAACTATGGCTACACCTTC.

This clonotype occurred many times. This sequence joins TRBV6-1 and TRBJ2-1; no firm D call. The CDR3 is 13 residues long. V was cut by 2 bases and J by 6 bases, with 8 bases left in between. Germline loops: CDR1 MNHNS, CDR2 SASEGT. CDR3 protein: CASSEFGVNEQFF. CDR3 coding DNA: TGTGCCAGCAGTGAATTTGGGGTCAATGAGCAGTTCTTC.

The V and J genes are TRBV20-1 and TRBJ1-3, with D possibly being TRBD1 (5 bases). The CDR3 has 14 residues. The V gene lost 6 bases and the J gene lost 0 bases, with 12 bases spanning the gap. Germline V CDR1 and CDR2: DFQATT, SNEGSKA (reference sequence). CDR3 nucleotide sequence: TGCAGTGCCCAAACAGGAAACTCTGGAAACACCATATATTTT. Its translation: CSAQTGNSGNTIYF.

This chain connects TRBV5-6 to TRBJ2-2; the match to TRBD2 covers 9 bases. CDR1 is SGHDT, CDR2 YYEEEE, per germline. The CDR3 has 18 residues. The V and J ends lost 4 bases and 8 bases, in that order; junction bases with no gene match: 18. The CDR3 protein is CASSGSVPSGIGTGELFF. The CDR3 DNA reads as TGTGCCAGCAGCGGCTCGGTGCCTAGCGGGATCGGAACTGGGGAGCTGTTTTTT.

Turning to this clonotype: A single base separates this from a much larger clone, so it may be a read error. The V call is TRBV24-1, the J call TRBJ2-3; a possible D gene is TRBD2 (6 bases). Germline V gene sequence: CDR1 KGHDR, CDR2 SFDVKD. This CDR3 region has 15 residues. CDR3 bases: TGTGTCACCAGCCCTGCGGCGGGGATCACAGATACGCAGTATTTT. Protein: CVTSPAAGITDTQYF.

The rearrangement uses TRBV20-1 and TRBJ2-2, with a weak D call TRBD1 (6 bases). Germline CDR1 DFQATT, CDR2 SNEGSKA (reference sequence). The CDR3 has 14 residues. The V gene lost 3 bases and the J gene lost 1 base, with 9 bases spanning the gap. This CDR3 reads CSARDRMNTGELFF. As DNA, the CDR3 is TGCAGTGCTAGGGACAGAATGAACACCGGGGAGCTGTTTTTT.

In this sample, this clonotype is medium-sized. This chain joins TRBV15 and TRBJ2-7, with TRBD2 identical over 9 bases. The J segment lost 2 bases and the V segment lost 2 bases, leaving 7 bases of the junction unmatched. CDR1 is LNHNV and CDR2 is YYDKDF in the germline V gene (reference sequence). The CDR3 contains 16 residues. The CDR3 sequence is CATSRSGTSRAYEQYF. The CDR3 coding sequence is TGTGCCACCAGCAGATCCGGGACTAGCCGTGCCTACGAGCAGTACTTC.

There are many counts of this clonotype. Given a much more abundant clone one base away, this may be a read error. V and J are TRBV7-2 and TRBJ1-4, with D possibly TRBD1 on 6 matching bases. Trimming removed 8 bases at V and 5 bases at J, with 18 bases between. Germline values: CDR1 SGHTA, CDR2 FQGNSA. This CDR3 has 15 amino acids. CDR3 nucleotides: TGTGCCAGCGGCCAGAACGTAAGGGGGAATGAAAAACTGTTTTTT. Amino acid sequence: CASGQNVRGNEKLFF.

This chain connects TRBV6-6 to TRBJ2-5; a possible D gene is TRBD2 (6 bases). V was trimmed by 5 bases and J by 5 bases, leaving 21 bases between them. CDR3 length: 16 amino acids. The germline V gene has CDR1 MNHNY and CDR2 SVGAGI (reference sequence). The CDR3 is CASSQGRTNLVETQYF. CDR3 DNA sequence: TGTGCCAGCAGTCAAGGACGGACTAATTTGGTCGAGACCCAGTACTTC.

This chain connects TRBV20-1 to TRBJ1-3; TRBD1 might be the D (6 bases). Trimming removed 6 bases from V and 2 bases from J, with 14 bases in between. The CDR3 runs to 14 residues. The germline CDR1 and CDR2 sequences are DFQATT and SNEGSKA (reference sequence). The CDR3 region has the DNA TGCAGTGCAAATCGACCAGGGGCTGGAAACACCATATATTTT. Amino acids: CSANRPGAGNTIYF.

As for this clonotype: A read error may account for a junction end that differs from germline. CDR3 residues: CASSGETYEHYF. The DNA for the CDR3 is TGCGCCAGCAGCGGTGAGACCTACGAGCACTACTTC. The rearrangement joins TRBV5-1 to TRBJ2-7; D ambiguous. Germline V CDR1 and CDR2: SGHRS, YFSETQ. The CDR3 sequence is 12 residues long.

The chain uses TRBV5-6 and TRBJ1-4, with D unclear. There are 17 residues in the CDR3. Trimming stripped 2 bases from V and 3 bases from J, with 17 bases between. Per the germline V gene, CDR1 is SGHDT and CDR2 is YYEEEE. Here the CDR3 reads CASSFLGYNSPNEKLFF. The CDR3 DNA follows: TGTGCCAGCAGCTTTCTGGGATATAACAGTCCTAATGAAAAACTGTTTTTT.

Ten or more counts support this clonotype. The rearrangement links TRBV7-8 to TRBJ1-1, with a weak D call TRBD1 (6 bases). The germline V gene encodes CDR1 SGHVS and CDR2 FQNEAQ. The CDR3 runs to 12 residues. Trimming took 8 bases from V and 4 from J, leaving 11 bases between them. The CDR3 sequence is CASLGDTTEAFF. CDR3 in DNA: TGTGCCAGCCTCGGGGACACCACTGAAGCTTTCTTT.

The rearrangement uses TRBV30 and TRBJ2-4; D assignment may be TRBD1 or TRBD2 (5 bases each). This CDR3 is built from 20 residues. The germline CDR1 and CDR2 sequences are GTSNPN and SVGIG (reference sequence). The V gene lost 2 bases and the J gene lost 0 bases, with 26 bases spanning the gap. The CDR3 sequence is CAWSLSWRFGNRRAKNIQYF. CDR3 sequence (DNA): TGTGCCTGGAGTCTATCATGGCGGTTCGGGAACAGGAGAGCCAAAAACATTCAGTACTTC.

This clonotype was detected many times. The rearrangement joins TRBV28 to TRBJ1-5, with D uncertain. CDR3 size: 15 residues. Per germline, CDR1 MDHEN and CDR2 SYDVKM. Trimming removed 3 bases from V and 8 bases from J, with 17 bases in between. The CDR3 DNA is TGTGCCAGCAGTTTTGGCAGAGCTTTCAAGGAGCCCCAGCATTTT. The encoded protein is CASSFGRAFKEPQHF. The full variable domain, in which reference TRBV28 and TRBJ1-5 provide the parts outside the CDR3, is DVKVTQSSRYLVKRTGEKVFLECVQDMDHENMFWYRQDPGLGLRLIYFSYDVKMKEKGDIPEGYSVSREKKERFSLILESASTNQTSMYLCASSFGRAFKEPQHFGDGTRLSIL.

This clonotype was counted ten times or more. This chain joins TRBV10-1 and TRBJ1-1; D ambiguous. V lost 6 bases and J 6 bases, leaving 14 bases between the germline ends. Germline CDR1 reads WNHNN; CDR2 reads SYGVQD (reference sequence). There are 13 residues in the CDR3. The CDR3 coding sequence is TGCGCCAGCAGGGAAGGGCTGATATCTGAAGCTTTCTTT. This codes for CASREGLISEAFF.

This clonotype was counted ten times or more. One junction end disagrees with the germline gene, perhaps due to a read error. The chain carries TRBV6-2 or TRBV6-3 and TRBJ2-1; D is possibly TRBD1 or TRBD2 (5 bases each). Germline CDR1 MNHEY, CDR2 SVGEGT. The CDR3 consists of 12 residues. The CDR3: CASSHSRDGWFF. As DNA, the CDR3 is TGTGCCAGCAGTCACTCCCGGGACGGGTGGTTCTTC.

The table lists this clonotype with many counts. With a much larger clone just one base away, this may be a read error. The rearrangement links TRBV11-3 to TRBJ2-7, with no clear D. Trimming left V 0 bases short and J 6 bases short, with 9 bases between. CDR1 and CDR2 from the germline V gene are SGHNT and YENEEA. This CDR3 region has 13 residues. CDR3 sequence (DNA): TGTGCCAGCAGCTTAGACGAGACCTCCGAGCAGTACTTC. Translated, it gives CASSLDETSEQYF.

The V call is TRBV15, the J call TRBJ2-1; 9 bases are shared with TRBD2. The CDR3 covers 17 residues. The germline V gene has CDR1 LNHNV and CDR2 YYDKDF (reference sequence). V shed 0 bases and J 12 bases; nucleotides not matched to a gene: 15. As DNA, the CDR3 is TGTGCCACCAGCAGAGATGGGGCGGGAGGGAACACAGATACGCAGTTCTTC. It codes for CATSRDGAGGNTDTQFF.

The chain combines TRBV7-9 with TRBJ1-5, with D possibly matching TRBD1 (5 bases). Germline assignment: CDR1 SEHNR and CDR2 FQNEAQ (reference sequence). V lost 3 bases and J 14 bases, leaving 14 bases between the germline ends. This CDR3 has 12 amino acids. The CDR3 spells CASSFTGMSEHF. DNA of the CDR3: TGTGCCAGCAGCTTTACAGGCATGAGTGAGCATTTT. The full variable domain, in which reference TRBV7-9 and TRBJ1-5 provide the parts outside the CDR3, is DTGVSQNPRHKITKRGQNVTFRCDPISEHNRLYWYRQTLGQGPEFLTYFQNEAQLEKSRLLSDRFSAERPKGSFSTLEIQRTEQGDSAMYLCASSFTGMSEHFGDGTRLSIL.